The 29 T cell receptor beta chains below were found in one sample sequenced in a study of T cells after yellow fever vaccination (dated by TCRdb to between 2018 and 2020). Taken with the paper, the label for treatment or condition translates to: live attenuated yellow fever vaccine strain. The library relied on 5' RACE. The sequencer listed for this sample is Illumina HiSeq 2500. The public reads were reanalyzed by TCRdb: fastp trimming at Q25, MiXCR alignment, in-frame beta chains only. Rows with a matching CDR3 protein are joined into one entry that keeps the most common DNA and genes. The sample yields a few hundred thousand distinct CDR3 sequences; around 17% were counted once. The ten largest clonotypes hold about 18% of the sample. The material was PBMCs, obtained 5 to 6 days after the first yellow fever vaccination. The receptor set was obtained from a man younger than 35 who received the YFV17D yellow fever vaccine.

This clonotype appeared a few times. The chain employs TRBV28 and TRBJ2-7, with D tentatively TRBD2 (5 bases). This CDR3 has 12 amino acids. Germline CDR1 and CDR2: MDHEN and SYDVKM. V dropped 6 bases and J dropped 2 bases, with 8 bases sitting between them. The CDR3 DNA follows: TGTGCCAGCAGCGCGACTACCTACGAGCAGTACGTC. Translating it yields CASSATTYEQYV.

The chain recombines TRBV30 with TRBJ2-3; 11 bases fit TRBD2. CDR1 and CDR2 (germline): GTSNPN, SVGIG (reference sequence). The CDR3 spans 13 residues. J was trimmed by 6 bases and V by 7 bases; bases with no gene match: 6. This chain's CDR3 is CAFSLAGADTQYF. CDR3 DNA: TGTGCCTTTTCACTAGCGGGGGCGGATACGCAGTATTTT.

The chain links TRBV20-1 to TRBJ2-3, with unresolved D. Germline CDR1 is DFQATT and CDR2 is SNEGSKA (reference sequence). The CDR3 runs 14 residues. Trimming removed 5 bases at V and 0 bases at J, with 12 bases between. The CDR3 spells CSAPVFSSTDTQYF. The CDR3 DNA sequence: TGCAGTGCTCCCGTCTTCTCTAGCACAGATACGCAGTATTTT.

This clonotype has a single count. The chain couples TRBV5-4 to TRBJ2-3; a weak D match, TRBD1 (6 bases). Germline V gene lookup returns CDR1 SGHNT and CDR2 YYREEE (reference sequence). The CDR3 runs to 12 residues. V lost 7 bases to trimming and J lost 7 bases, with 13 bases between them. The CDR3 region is CASRQDMNTQYF. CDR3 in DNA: TGTGCCAGCCGACAGGATATGAATACGCAGTATTTT.

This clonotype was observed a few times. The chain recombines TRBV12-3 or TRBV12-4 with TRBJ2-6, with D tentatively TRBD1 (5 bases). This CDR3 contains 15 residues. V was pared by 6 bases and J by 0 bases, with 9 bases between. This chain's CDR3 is CASSPGISGANVLTF. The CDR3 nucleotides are TGTGCCAGCAGCCCAGGGATCTCTGGGGCCAACGTCCTGACTTTC.

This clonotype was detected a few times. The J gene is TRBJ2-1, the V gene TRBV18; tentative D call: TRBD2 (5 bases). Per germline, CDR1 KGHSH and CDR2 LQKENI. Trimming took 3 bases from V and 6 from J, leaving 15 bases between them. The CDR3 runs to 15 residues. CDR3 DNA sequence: TGTGCCAGCTCACCCCTTGACGGGAATGCCAATGAGCAGTTCTTC. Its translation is CASSPLDGNANEQFF. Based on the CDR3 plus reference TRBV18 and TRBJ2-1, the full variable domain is NAGVMQNPRHLVRRRGQEARLRCSPMKGHSHVYWYRQLPEEGLKFMVYLQKENIIDESGMPKERFSAEFPKEGPSILRIQQVVRGDSAAYFCASSPLDGNANEQFFGPGTRLTVL.

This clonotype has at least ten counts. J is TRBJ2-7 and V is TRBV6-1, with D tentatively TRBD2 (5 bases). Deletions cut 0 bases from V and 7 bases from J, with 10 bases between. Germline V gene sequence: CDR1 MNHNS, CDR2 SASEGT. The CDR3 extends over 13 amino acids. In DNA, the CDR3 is TGTGCCAGCAGTGAAGCCCGACCGGGGGAGCAGTACGTC. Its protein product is CASSEARPGEQYV.

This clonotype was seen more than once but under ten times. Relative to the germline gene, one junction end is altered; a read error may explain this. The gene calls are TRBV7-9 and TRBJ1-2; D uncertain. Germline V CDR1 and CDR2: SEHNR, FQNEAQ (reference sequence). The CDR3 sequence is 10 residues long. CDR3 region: CASSLVPGTF. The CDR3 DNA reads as TGTGCCAGCAGCTTAGTGCCGGGCACATTC.

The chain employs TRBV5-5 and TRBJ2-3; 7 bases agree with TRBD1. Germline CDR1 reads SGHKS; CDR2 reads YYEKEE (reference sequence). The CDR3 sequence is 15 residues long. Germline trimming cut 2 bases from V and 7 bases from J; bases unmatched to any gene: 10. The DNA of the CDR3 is TGTGCCAGCAGCTTTAGAGGGGGCGCGGAGAATACGCAGTATTTT. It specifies CASSFRGGAENTQYF.

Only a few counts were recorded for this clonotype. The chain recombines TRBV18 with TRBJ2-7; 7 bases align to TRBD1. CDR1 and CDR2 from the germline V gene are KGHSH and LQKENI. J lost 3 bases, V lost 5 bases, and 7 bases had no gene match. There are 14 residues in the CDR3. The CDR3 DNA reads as TGTGCCAGCTCATCCGGGACAGAACTCTACGAGCAGTACGTC. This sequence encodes CASSSGTELYEQYV.

The CDR3 DNA reads as TGTGCCAGCAGCTTAGGGGACAGAATGTCCTATGGCTACACCTTC. It encodes CASSLGDRMSYGYTF. This chain links TRBV7-2 with TRBJ1-2; 7 positions agree with TRBD1. With 1 base clipped from V and 4 bases from J, the junction kept 6 bases outside the gene matches. This CDR3 is 15 amino acids long. Germline values: CDR1 SGHTA, CDR2 FQGNSA.

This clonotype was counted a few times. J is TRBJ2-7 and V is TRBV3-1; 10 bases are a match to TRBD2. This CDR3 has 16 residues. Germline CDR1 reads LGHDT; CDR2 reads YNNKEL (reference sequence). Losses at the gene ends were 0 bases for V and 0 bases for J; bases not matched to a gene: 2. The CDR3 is CASSQDTSGASYEQYF. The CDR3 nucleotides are TGTGCCAGCAGCCAAGATACTAGCGGGGCCTCCTACGAGCAGTACTTC.

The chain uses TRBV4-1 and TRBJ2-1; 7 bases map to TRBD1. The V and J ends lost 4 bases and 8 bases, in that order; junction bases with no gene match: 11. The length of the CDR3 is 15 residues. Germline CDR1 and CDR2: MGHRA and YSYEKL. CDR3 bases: TGCGCCAGCAGCCCTACTGGGACAGCTAGGCATGAGCAGTTCTTC. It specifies CASSPTGTARHEQFF.

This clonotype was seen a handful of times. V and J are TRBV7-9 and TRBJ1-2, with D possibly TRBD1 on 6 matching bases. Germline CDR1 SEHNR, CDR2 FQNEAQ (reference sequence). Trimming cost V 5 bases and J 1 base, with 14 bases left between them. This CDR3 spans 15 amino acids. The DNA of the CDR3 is TGTGCCAGCAGCATCGGGGCAGGGGTTAACTATGGCTACACCTTC. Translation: CASSIGAGVNYGYTF.

The CDR3 sequence: CASSLDIGEKLFF. CDR3 DNA: TGTGCCAGCAGCTTAGATATTGGTGAAAAACTGTTTTTT. The rearrangement links TRBV11-2 to TRBJ1-4; no firm D call. V was trimmed by 0 bases and J by 7 bases, leaving 6 bases between them. The CDR3 length is 13 residues. In germline, CDR1 is SGHAT, CDR2 FQNNGV.

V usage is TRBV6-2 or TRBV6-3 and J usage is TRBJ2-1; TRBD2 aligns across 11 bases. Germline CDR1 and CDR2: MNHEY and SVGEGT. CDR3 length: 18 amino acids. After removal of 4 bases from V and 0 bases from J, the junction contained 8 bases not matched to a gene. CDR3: CASSFLAGGPSSYNEQFF. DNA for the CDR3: TGTGCCAGCAGTTTCCTAGCGGGGGGCCCGAGCTCCTACAATGAGCAGTTCTTC.

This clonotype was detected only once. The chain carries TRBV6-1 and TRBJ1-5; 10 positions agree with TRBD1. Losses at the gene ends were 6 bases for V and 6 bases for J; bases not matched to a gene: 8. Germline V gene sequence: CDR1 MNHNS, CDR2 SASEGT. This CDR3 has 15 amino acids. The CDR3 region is CASSEDRGNLQPQHF. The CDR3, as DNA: TGTGCCAGCAGCGAGGACAGGGGGAATCTTCAGCCCCAGCATTTT.

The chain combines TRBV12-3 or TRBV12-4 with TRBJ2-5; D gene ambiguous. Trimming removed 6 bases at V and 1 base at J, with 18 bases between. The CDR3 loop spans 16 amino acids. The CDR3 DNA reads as TGTGCCAGCAGCCCACCGAGGAGTTGGGTCCAAGAGACCCAGTACTTC. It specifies CASSPPRSWVQETQYF.

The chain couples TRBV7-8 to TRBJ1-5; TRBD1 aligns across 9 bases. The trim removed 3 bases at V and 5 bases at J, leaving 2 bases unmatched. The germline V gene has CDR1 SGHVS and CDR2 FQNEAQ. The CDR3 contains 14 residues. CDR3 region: CASSFGTGYQPQHF. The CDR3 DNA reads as TGTGCCAGCAGCTTTGGGACAGGGTATCAGCCCCAGCATTTT.

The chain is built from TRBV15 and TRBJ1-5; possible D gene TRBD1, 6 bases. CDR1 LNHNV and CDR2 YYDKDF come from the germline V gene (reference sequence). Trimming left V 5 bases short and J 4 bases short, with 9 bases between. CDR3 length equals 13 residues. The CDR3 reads CATSGQSNQPQHF. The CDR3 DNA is TGTGCCACCAGCGGACAGTCTAATCAGCCCCAGCATTTT.

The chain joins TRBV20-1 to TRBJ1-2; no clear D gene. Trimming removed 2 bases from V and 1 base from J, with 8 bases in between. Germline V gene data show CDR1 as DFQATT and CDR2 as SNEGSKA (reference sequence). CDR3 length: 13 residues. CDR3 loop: CSARIAVNYGYTF. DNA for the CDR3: TGCAGTGCTAGAATTGCGGTTAACTATGGCTACACCTTC.

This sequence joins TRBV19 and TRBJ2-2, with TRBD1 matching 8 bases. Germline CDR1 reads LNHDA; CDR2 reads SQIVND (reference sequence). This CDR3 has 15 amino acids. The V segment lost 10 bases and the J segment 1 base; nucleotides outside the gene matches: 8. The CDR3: CATARGTGNTGELFF. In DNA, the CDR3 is TGTGCCACCGCACGGGGGACAGGGAACACCGGGGAGCTGTTTTTT.

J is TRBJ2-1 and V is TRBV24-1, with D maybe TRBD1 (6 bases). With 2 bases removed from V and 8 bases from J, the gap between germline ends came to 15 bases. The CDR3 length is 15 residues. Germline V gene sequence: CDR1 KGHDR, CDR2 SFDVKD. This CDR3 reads CATSDYPGGRDEQFF. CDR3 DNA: TGTGCCACCAGTGATTACCCTGGGGGCCGCGATGAGCAGTTCTTC.

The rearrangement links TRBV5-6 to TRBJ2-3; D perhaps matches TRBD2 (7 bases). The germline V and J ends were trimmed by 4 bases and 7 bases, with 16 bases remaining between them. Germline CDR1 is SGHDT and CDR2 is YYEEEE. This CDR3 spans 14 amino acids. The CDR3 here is CASSPPGGSNTQYF. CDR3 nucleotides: TGTGCCAGCAGCCCCCCGGGGGGCAGTAATACGCAGTATTTT.

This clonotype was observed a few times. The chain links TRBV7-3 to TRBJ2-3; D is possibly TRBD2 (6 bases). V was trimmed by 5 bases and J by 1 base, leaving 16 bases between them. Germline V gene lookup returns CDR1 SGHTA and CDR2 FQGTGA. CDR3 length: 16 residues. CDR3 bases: TGTGCCAGCAGCCCGACCGGGGGTCTAGGCACAGATACGCAGTATTTT. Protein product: CASSPTGGLGTDTQYF.

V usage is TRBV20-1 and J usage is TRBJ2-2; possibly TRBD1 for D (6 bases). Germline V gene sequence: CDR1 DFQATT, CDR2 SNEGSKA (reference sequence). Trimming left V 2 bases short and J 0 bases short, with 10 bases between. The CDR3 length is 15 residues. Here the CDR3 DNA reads TGCAGTGCTAGACCCACAGGGTCGAACACCGGGGAGCTGTTTTTT. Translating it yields CSARPTGSNTGELFF.

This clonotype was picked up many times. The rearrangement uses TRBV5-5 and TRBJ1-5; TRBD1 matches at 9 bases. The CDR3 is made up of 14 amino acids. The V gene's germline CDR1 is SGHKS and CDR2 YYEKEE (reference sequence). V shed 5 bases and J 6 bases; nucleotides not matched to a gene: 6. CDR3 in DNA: TGTGCCAGCAGTCTACAGGGGGCCGGTCAGCCCCAGCATTTT. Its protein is CASSLQGAGQPQHF.

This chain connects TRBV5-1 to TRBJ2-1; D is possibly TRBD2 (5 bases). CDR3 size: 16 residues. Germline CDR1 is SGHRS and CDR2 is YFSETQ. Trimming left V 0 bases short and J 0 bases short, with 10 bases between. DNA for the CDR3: TGCGCCAGCAGCTTGGGGCAGCGGCTCTCCTACAATGAGCAGTTCTTC. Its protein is CASSLGQRLSYNEQFF.

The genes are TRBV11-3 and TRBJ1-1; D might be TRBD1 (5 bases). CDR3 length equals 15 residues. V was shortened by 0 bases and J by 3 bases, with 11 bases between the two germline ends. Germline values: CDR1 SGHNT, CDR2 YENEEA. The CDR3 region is CASSLDQGEDTEAFF. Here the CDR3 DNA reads TGTGCCAGCAGCTTAGATCAGGGTGAGGACACTGAAGCTTTCTTT.